This TCR beta chain was identified in a study of blood T cells in healthy people across ages. With a J-beta primer mix and a sample-barcoded 5' primer, a second PCR ran 7 to 11 cycles. TCRdb redid the calling of the 5' RACE reads with MiXCR, one entry per CDR3 protein. The sample contains about 640,000 distinct CDR3 sequences, about 54% of which appear only once. This CDR3 is built from 15 residues. V was shortened by 4 bases and J by 5 bases, with 18 bases between the two germline ends. The V gene's germline CDR1 is SGDLS and CDR2 YYNGEE. This TCR was sampled from a man aged 55 to 70 in good health. The chain is built from TRBV9 and TRBJ2-5; tentatively, D is TRBD1 or TRBD2 (5 bases each). The specimen was blood. The CDR3 sequence: CASSPAGTRMETQYF. The CDR3 nucleotides are TGTGCCAGCAGCCCCGCCGGGACCCGGATGGAGACCCAGTACTTC.